Shown below are 28 T cell receptor beta chains from a single sample sequenced in a study of CD8 T cells in Susac syndrome. The RNA input was roughly 0.45 to 1 ug, and it was reverse transcribed with random hexamers. TCRdb ran MiXCR on the immunoSEQ multiplex PCR reads and lists one entry per CDR3 protein. Of roughly 150,000 distinct CDR3 sequences listed, approximately 95% are singletons. What was sequenced was CD4+ T cells from PBMCs. The receptors derive from a human donor with Susac syndrome.

The chain is built from TRBV20-1 and TRBJ1-6; tentatively, D is TRBD1 (6 bases). Trimming left V 1 base short and J 5 bases short, with 18 bases between. Germline lookup yields CDR1 DFQATT and CDR2 SNEGSKA (reference sequence). The CDR3 totals 17 residues. The DNA of the CDR3 is TGCAGTGCTAGAGCCCACAGGGCCCTCGGAAATAATTCACCCCTCCACTTT. Its translation is CSARAHRALGNNSPLHF.

The J gene is TRBJ2-7, the V gene TRBV20-1; 8 bases align to TRBD2. V lost 0 bases, J lost 6 bases, and 13 bases stayed unmatched. The CDR3 sequence is 16 residues long. The germline V gene has CDR1 DFQATT and CDR2 SNEGSKA (reference sequence). CDR3 nucleotides: TGCAGTGCTAGAGATCTACCCGGGGGGGTCTTCAGCGAGCAGTACTTC. Amino acid sequence: CSARDLPGGVFSEQYF.

The rearrangement links TRBV29-1 to TRBJ1-1; 8 bases map to TRBD1. V trimming: 7 bases; J trimming: 2 bases; junction bases outside the gene matches: 6. The CDR3 runs 13 residues. Germline V lookup: CDR1 SQVTM, CDR2 ANQGSEA. CDR3 bases: TGCAGCGGCCGGGACAGGTTTAACACTGAAGCTTTCTTT. Its protein is CSGRDRFNTEAFF.

The CDR3 region is CSVEVRVGEKLFF. CDR3 coding DNA: TGCAGCGTTGAAGTCAGGGTCGGCGAAAAACTGTTTTTT. J is TRBJ1-4 and V is TRBV29-1, with D perhaps TRBD1 (5 bases). Germline V lookup: CDR1 SQVTM, CDR2 ANQGSEA. This CDR3 region has 13 residues. Deletions cut 1 base from V and 8 bases from J, with 11 bases between. Using reference TRBV29-1 and TRBJ1-4 for the parts outside the CDR3, the full variable domain is SAVISQKPSRDICQRGTSLTIQCQVDSQVTMMFWYRQQPGQSLTLIATANQGSEATYESGFVIDKFPISRPNLTFSTLTVSNMSPEDSSIYLCSVEVRVGEKLFFGSGTQLSVL.

The V gene is TRBV13, the J gene TRBJ2-7; 9 bases fit TRBD1. V shed 2 bases, J shed 7 bases, and the junction held 12 bases outside the gene matches. CDR1 and CDR2 (germline): PRHDT, FYEKMQ (reference sequence). The CDR3 has 16 residues. CDR3 in DNA: TGTGCCAGCAGCTTACCCCGGAAGGGGACAGGGTCAGAGCAGTACTTC. Its protein product is CASSLPRKGTGSEQYF.

V and J are TRBV5-6 and TRBJ1-2, with D perhaps matching TRBD1 (6 bases). CDR3 size: 12 residues. The V gene lost 0 bases and the J gene lost 10 bases, with 10 bases spanning the gap. Germline CDR1 reads SGHDT; CDR2 reads YYEEEE. The CDR3 DNA is TGTGCCAGCAGCTTGGAGGACAGTCCCTACACCTTC. Translation: CASSLEDSPYTF.

This rearrangement joins TRBV7-3 to TRBJ1-3, with D perhaps matching TRBD1 (5 bases). There are 15 residues in the CDR3. The germline V gene has CDR1 SGHTA and CDR2 FQGTGA. V was cut by 0 bases and J by 4 bases, with 10 bases left in between. The CDR3: CASSLTGGDGNTIYF. In nucleotides, the CDR3 is TGTGCCAGCAGCTTAACGGGGGGGGACGGAAACACCATATATTTT.

The rearrangement links TRBV29-1 to TRBJ2-6; 9 positions agree with TRBD1. The CDR3 loop spans 15 amino acids. V was clipped by 4 bases and J by 1 base; unmatched bases: 2. CDR1 and CDR2 from the germline V gene are SQVTM and ANQGSEA. The DNA for the CDR3 is TGCAGCGTTGGGACAGGGGTGTCTGGGGCCAACGTCCTGACTTTC. The encoded protein is CSVGTGVSGANVLTF.

V is TRBV23-1 and J is TRBJ2-1, with TRBD2 matching over 7 bases. TRBV23-1 is annotated as an ORF whose role is uncertain. Trimming removed 7 bases from V and 12 bases from J; junction bases left unmatched: 6. The CDR3 length is 11 residues. The CDR3 is CASTRGTWQFF. The CDR3 nucleotides are TGCGCCAGCACGCGGGGGACTTGGCAGTTCTTC.

The genes are TRBV4-1 and TRBJ2-1; tentatively, D is TRBD2 (5 bases). Germline CDR1 MGHRA, CDR2 YSYEKL. The CDR3 totals 16 residues. Trimming shortened V by 0 bases and J by 0 bases, and 9 bases separated the two germline ends. CDR3 region: CASSQDVGSSYNEQFF. The DNA for the CDR3 is TGCGCCAGCAGCCAAGATGTAGGGAGCTCCTACAATGAGCAGTTCTTC.

This chain uses TRBV2 with TRBJ2-3; TRBD2 matches 7 bases. This CDR3 contains 14 residues. CDR1 and CDR2 from the germline V gene are SNHLY and FYNNEI. V trimming: 6 bases; J trimming: 2 bases; junction bases outside the gene matches: 5. The CDR3 sequence is CASRAGEVTDTQYF. CDR3 nucleotides: TGTGCCAGCAGGGCGGGGGAAGTCACAGATACGCAGTATTTT.

This clonotype was recorded only once. The chain is built from TRBV6-5 and TRBJ2-2; D call uncertain. The CDR3 consists of 15 residues. Germline V CDR1 and CDR2: MNHEY, SVGAGI. V lost 0 bases to trimming and J lost 1 base, with 6 bases between them. The CDR3 region is CASSYSSGNTGELFF. The CDR3 region has the DNA TGTGCCAGCAGTTACTCGAGTGGGAACACCGGGGAGCTGTTTTTT.

The chain joins TRBV3-1 to TRBJ2-5; 8 nucleotides agree with TRBD1. From germline, CDR1 is LGHDT and CDR2 YNNKEL (reference sequence). The junction had 1 base not matched to a gene; V was cut back by 4 bases and J by 3 bases. This CDR3 region has 13 residues. The CDR3 protein is CASSRGQEETQYF. The CDR3 DNA reads TGTGCCAGCAGCCGGGGACAGGAAGAGACCCAGTACTTC.

The chain uses TRBV7-9 and TRBJ2-2; perhaps TRBD1 as D (5 bases). V was shortened by 5 bases and J by 4 bases, with 11 bases between the two germline ends. The CDR3 runs 14 residues. CDR1 and CDR2 (germline): SEHNR, FQNEAQ (reference sequence). The CDR3 region has the DNA TGTGCCAGCAGCCCCCAGGGTGTCACCGGGGAGCTGTTTTTT. This encodes CASSPQGVTGELFF.

The J gene is TRBJ2-5, the V gene TRBV5-6; TRBD1 matches at 7 bases. CDR3 length equals 12 residues. Trimming at V came to 5 bases and at J to 9 bases, leaving 7 bases not matched to a gene. Per the germline V gene, CDR1 is SGHDT and CDR2 is YYEEEE. The CDR3 DNA is TGTGCCAGCAGTCCCGACAGGGTGTCCCAGTACTTC. Translating it yields CASSPDRVSQYF.

The chain recombines TRBV12-3 or TRBV12-4 with TRBJ2-3; 11 nucleotides line up with TRBD2. The CDR3 totals 15 residues. V dropped 5 bases and J dropped 2; count of bases not matched to a gene: 3. DNA for the CDR3: TGTGCCAGCAGTCCTAGCGGGGGGCTCACAGATACGCAGTATTTT. The encoded protein is CASSPSGGLTDTQYF.

The chain combines TRBV7-2 with TRBJ1-2; D uncertain. The germline CDR1 and CDR2 sequences are SGHTA and FQGNSA. This CDR3 has 14 amino acids. V was cut by 6 bases and J by 1 base, with 12 bases left in between. CDR3 in amino acids: CASSPTRSNYGYTF. In nucleotides, the CDR3 is TGTGCCAGCAGTCCAACCCGGAGTAACTATGGCTACACCTTC.

This chain joins TRBV9 and TRBJ1-1; the match to TRBD1 covers 8 bases. The V segment lost 4 bases and the J segment 4 bases; nucleotides outside the gene matches: 3. This CDR3 has 13 residues. Germline lookup yields CDR1 SGDLS and CDR2 YYNGEE. CDR3 region: CASSSTGATEAFF. The CDR3 DNA is TGTGCCAGCAGCTCGACAGGGGCCACTGAAGCTTTCTTT.

The rearrangement links TRBV10-3 to TRBJ1-6; TRBD1 aligns across 8 bases. V lost 10 bases, J lost 5 bases, and 7 bases stayed unmatched. This CDR3 has 14 residues. CDR1 is ENHRY, CDR2 SYGVKD, per germline. The CDR3 bases are TGTGCCAACGGACAGGGTGAAAATAATTCACCCCTCCACTTT. It encodes CANGQGENNSPLHF.

V gene TRBV6-2 or TRBV6-3 combines with J gene TRBJ1-1, with D possibly being TRBD1 (5 bases). This CDR3 region has 14 residues. CDR1 is MNHEY and CDR2 is SVGEGT in the germline V gene. V was shortened by 7 bases and J by 6 bases, with 18 bases between the two germline ends. The CDR3 loop is CASNRISGTPEAFF. The CDR3 DNA reads TGTGCCAGCAATCGCATTTCCGGGACCCCTGAAGCTTTCTTT.

On this clonotype itself: At one of its ends the junction is not consistent with the germline gene, which may arise from a read error. CDR3: CSARGGTRELFF. Here the CDR3 DNA reads TGCAGTGCTAGGGGAGGCACCCGGGAGCTGTTTTTT. This chain connects TRBV20-1 to TRBJ2-2; a possible D gene is TRBD2 (6 bases). The germline V gene has CDR1 DFQATT and CDR2 SNEGSKA (reference sequence). The CDR3 totals 12 residues.

The CDR3 DNA follows: TGTGCCAGCAGCTTAACTCCCGATAGGAACTATGGCTACACCTTC. The encoded protein is CASSLTPDRNYGYTF. The chain couples TRBV7-8 to TRBJ1-2; no reliable D call. The CDR3 runs 15 residues. Germline CDR1 reads SGHVS; CDR2 reads FQNEAQ. The V gene lost 2 bases and the J gene lost 2 bases, with 12 bases spanning the gap.

The V and J genes are TRBV13 and TRBJ1-6, with D possibly being TRBD1 (5 bases). The V end lost 3 bases, the J end lost 10 bases, and 10 bases lay between the germline ends. Germline lookup yields CDR1 PRHDT and CDR2 FYEKMQ (reference sequence). CDR3 length equals 13 residues. CDR3 region: CASSFRGGSPLHF. The CDR3 bases are TGTGCCAGCAGCTTCCGGGGGGGGTCACCCCTCCACTTT.

The chain carries TRBV25-1 and TRBJ1-1, with 10 bases identical to TRBD1. After removal of 2 bases from V and 7 bases from J, the junction contained 4 bases not matched to a gene. There are 14 residues in the CDR3. Germline loops: CDR1 MGHDK, CDR2 SYGVNS. This CDR3 is CASSERWTGGEAFF. The DNA for the CDR3 is TGTGCCAGCAGTGAAAGATGGACAGGGGGTGAAGCTTTCTTT.

The rearrangement uses TRBV29-1 and TRBJ1-1; D is undetermined. CDR1 and CDR2 (germline): SQVTM, ANQGSEA. CDR3 length equals 10 residues. With 3 bases removed from V and 4 bases from J, the gap between germline ends came to 3 bases. The CDR3 DNA sequence: TGCAGCGTTGATGCCACTGAAGCTTTCTTT. Its protein product is CSVDATEAFF.

This clonotype was observed once. This chain links TRBV29-1 with TRBJ1-2; D may be TRBD1 (5 bases). CDR1 and CDR2 from the germline V gene are SQVTM and ANQGSEA. The CDR3 runs 12 residues. Trimming removed 3 bases at V and 6 bases at J, with 11 bases between. The CDR3: CSVEGRADGYTF. The CDR3 bases are TGCAGCGTTGAGGGCAGGGCGGATGGCTACACCTTC.

The rearrangement links TRBV6-6 to TRBJ2-7; 8 bases line up with TRBD2. In germline, CDR1 is MNHNY, CDR2 SVGAGI (reference sequence). This CDR3 region has 12 residues. J was trimmed by 3 bases and V by 8 bases; bases with no gene match: 3. In DNA form, the CDR3 reads TGTGCCAGCTCGGGGGGGGACTACGAGCAGTACTTC. Translated, it gives CASSGGDYEQYF.

This clonotype was observed once. The rearrangement joins TRBV20-1 to TRBJ1-5; weak D call: TRBD1 (5 bases). Germline V gives CDR1 DFQATT, CDR2 SNEGSKA (reference sequence). The CDR3 contains 16 residues. V gave up 0 bases and J gave up 5 bases, with 17 bases separating them. In DNA form, the CDR3 reads TGCAGTGCTAGAGATAGGGGCAGTAAGGTTGATCAGCCCCAGCATTTT. Protein sequence: CSARDRGSKVDQPQHF.